The present T cell receptor (beta chain) was sequenced within a study of shared clonotypes between healthy human individuals. Study information: The people who gave samples were a couple of women and a few men aged 18 to 49.

Broader study findings: Only a few donors were included, so the genetic and exposure-history diversity represented was limited.

Germline CDR1 reads SNHLY; CDR2 reads FYNNEI. This CDR3 comprises 11 residues. V was cut by 5 bases and J by 5 bases, with 6 bases left in between. About this clone: Antigen: not known.

Deep was the level at which the assay was run. As originally analysed: ImmunoSEQ yielded junction-only sequences lacking quality scores, so filtering differed. Profiling relied on immunoSEQ multiplex PCR, and the TCRdb table lists in-frame clones only, not all of them. The DNA was the basis for D and trimming; V, J and clone size are from that table. The data contain some 490,000 clones, roughly 80% of them singletons. The V and J genes are TRBV2 and TRBJ2-5; the D is unclear. The TCR sequence derives from a woman in her 40s in good health. Some clones in this sample may be carry-over from other donors' samples. Source material: PBMCs. The CDR3 DNA sequence: TGTGCCAGCAGTCTGTACGAGACCCAGTACTTC. Translation: CASSLYETQYF.